This T cell receptor beta chain came from a study of beta chain features in type 1 diabetes. Whole-study context: Examination spanned around 110,000,000 sorted cells from all samples.

Reverse transcribing all isolated RNA meant expressed TCRB transcripts were sequenced. Samples of naive, central memory and regulatory T cells yielded a mean of about 3.6 million reads. The protocol was immunoSEQ multiplex PCR, while the TCRdb copy is restricted to in-frame clones and leaves out a portion. Of a few hundred thousand clones listed, 25% to 30% are singletons. Averaging about 116 mL, one heparinised blood draw came from each individual donor. Populations obtained by sorting all exceeded 95% purity. This clonotype was sampled from a man under 40 in good health. Sequencing used central memory CD4+ T cells from blood.

CDR3 loop: CASSLVAGKETQYF. DNA for the CDR3: TGTGCCAGCAGCTTAGTGGCGGGCAAAGAGACCCAGTACTTC. V gene TRBV7-8 combines with J gene TRBJ2-5; perhaps TRBD2 as D (5 bases). The V gene lost 1 base and the J gene lost 3 bases, with 9 bases spanning the gap. The CDR3 loop spans 14 amino acids. Per the germline V gene, CDR1 is SGHVS and CDR2 is FQNEAQ.